Below are 32 T cell receptor beta chains sequenced from a single sample in a study of blood T cell repertoires in COVID-19. The table came from immunoSEQ multiplex PCR; TCRdb's copy has only in-frame clones and leaves some out. The sample lists hundreds of thousands of clones; around nine tenths were seen once. Sequencing input: PBMCs or T cells enriched from blood (not recorded which). The receptor set was obtained from a woman aged 40 to 50 who had recovered from COVID-19.

V and J are TRBV6-1 and TRBJ1-5; weak D call: TRBD1 (6 bases). The CDR3 sequence is 16 residues long. Germline CDR1 reads MNHNS; CDR2 reads SASEGT. Trimming pared 4 bases from V and 9 bases from J, leaving 22 bases between. The CDR3 spells CASSAEPGHQLGPQHF. CDR3 DNA sequence: TGTGCCAGCAGTGCCGAACCGGGACACCAGTTGGGGCCCCAGCATTTT.

This chain joins TRBV11-2 and TRBJ2-6, with D possibly being TRBD2 (5 bases). This CDR3 comprises 17 residues. The germline gives CDR1 SGHAT, CDR2 FQNNGV. The V end lost 4 bases, the J end lost 0 bases, and 13 bases lay between the germline ends. The CDR3 coding sequence is TGTGCCAGCAGCTCCAGGAGCGGTGCCTCTGGGGCCAACGTCCTGACTTTC. It yields the protein CASSSRSGASGANVLTF.

The rearrangement uses TRBV7-2 and TRBJ2-5, with 8 bases fitting TRBD1. The CDR3 consists of 16 residues. Germline lookup yields CDR1 SGHTA and CDR2 FQGNSA. Unmatched junction bases numbered 6, after V lost 1 base and J lost 2 bases. CDR3 in DNA: TGTGCCAGCAGCTTAGGGGGAGGACAGGGACAAGAGACCCAGTACTTC. Translation gives CASSLGGGQGQETQYF. The full variable domain, with the rest looked up from reference TRBV7-2 and TRBJ2-5, is GAGVSQSPSNKVTEKGKDVELRCDPISGHTALYWYRQSLGQGLEFLIYFQGNSAPDKSGLPSDRFSAERTGGSVSTLTIQRTQQEDSAVYLCASSLGGGQGQETQYFGPGTRLLVL.

V and J are TRBV15 and TRBJ2-7; TRBD2 matches at 10 bases. The CDR3 consists of 17 residues. Germline loops: CDR1 LNHNV, CDR2 YYDKDF (reference sequence). Losses at the gene ends were 5 bases for V and 0 bases for J; bases not matched to a gene: 10. CDR3 sequence reads: CATSVNSGLAASYEQYF. CDR3 DNA: TGTGCCACCAGCGTGAATTCCGGACTAGCGGCCTCCTACGAGCAGTACTTC.

The genes are TRBV24-1 and TRBJ2-3; the match to TRBD2 covers 11 bases. There are 17 residues in the CDR3. The junction had 6 bases not matched to a gene; V was cut back by 3 bases and J by 2 bases. CDR1 and CDR2 (germline): KGHDR, SFDVKD. CDR3 sequence: CATSDNSGRVFTDTQYF. As DNA, the CDR3 is TGTGCCACCAGTGATAATAGCGGGAGGGTCTTCACAGATACGCAGTATTTT.

This sequence joins TRBV7-2 and TRBJ1-3; D not resolved. Germline CDR1 SGHTA, CDR2 FQGNSA. The germline V and J ends were trimmed by 3 bases and 0 bases, with 6 bases remaining between them. This CDR3 is 14 amino acids long. The CDR3 loop reads CASSFRNSGNTIYF. The CDR3 DNA follows: TGTGCCAGCAGCTTCCGTAACTCTGGAAACACCATATATTTT. The complete variable domain, with remaining parts taken from reference TRBV7-2 and TRBJ1-3, reads GAGVSQSPSNKVTEKGKDVELRCDPISGHTALYWYRQSLGQGLEFLIYFQGNSAPDKSGLPSDRFSAERTGGSVSTLTIQRTQQEDSAVYLCASSFRNSGNTIYFGEGSWLTVV.

J is TRBJ1-2 and V is TRBV6-6; 7 bases fit TRBD1. CDR1 is MNHNY and CDR2 is SVGAGI in the germline V gene (reference sequence). This CDR3 is 15 amino acids long. Trimming removed 4 bases from V and 2 bases from J; junction bases left unmatched: 7. CDR3 in amino acids: CASSFGRQGNYGYTF. CDR3 coding DNA: TGTGCCAGCAGTTTTGGTCGACAGGGAAACTATGGCTACACCTTC.

The CDR3 reads CASSLVTSANTGELFF. DNA for the CDR3: TGTGCCAGCAGCTTAGTGACTAGCGCGAACACCGGGGAGCTGTTTTTT. This sequence joins TRBV7-8 and TRBJ2-2; 8 positions match TRBD2. The CDR3 length is 16 residues. J was trimmed by 0 bases and V by 1 base; bases with no gene match: 1. The V gene's germline CDR1 is SGHVS and CDR2 FQNEAQ.

CDR3 DNA sequence: TGTGCCAGCAGTTACTCTCAGGGCCCTCAGCCCCAGCATTTT. Amino acids: CASSYSQGPQPQHF. The chain combines TRBV6-6 with TRBJ1-5; D might be TRBD1 (5 bases). This CDR3 has 14 residues. Germline-derived CDR1 and CDR2 are MNHNY and SVGAGI (reference sequence). V was pared by 0 bases and J by 6 bases, with 9 bases between.

The chain employs TRBV19 and TRBJ1-3; D gene uncertain. The CDR3 is 17 amino acids. The V gene lost 9 bases and the J gene lost 0 bases, with 21 bases spanning the gap. From germline, CDR1 is LNHDA and CDR2 SQIVND (reference sequence). The CDR3: CASGDAGVIRSGNTIYF. DNA for the CDR3: TGTGCCAGCGGAGATGCGGGAGTCATCCGCTCTGGAAACACCATATATTTT. Variable domain in full (rest from reference TRBV19 and TRBJ1-3): DGGITQSPKYLFRKEGQNVTLSCEQNLNHDAMYWYRQDPGQGLRLIYYSQIVNDFQKGDIAEGYSVSREKKESFPLTVTSAQKNPTAFYLCASGDAGVIRSGNTIYFGEGSWLTVV.

This chain links TRBV5-8 with TRBJ2-1; the D gene is possibly TRBD1 (6 bases). Trimming pared 4 bases from V and 5 bases from J, leaving 22 bases between. The germline V gene has CDR1 SGHTS and CDR2 YDEGEE. CDR3 size: 17 residues. The CDR3 loop is CASSPQAPTRGNNEQFF. The CDR3 nucleotides read TGTGCCAGCAGCCCCCAGGCTCCGACCAGGGGTAACAATGAGCAGTTCTTC.

The chain has TRBV12-3 or TRBV12-4 and TRBJ1-2, with TRBD1 as a possible D gene (5 bases). V was cut by 2 bases and J by 4 bases, with 8 bases left in between. The CDR3 is 13 amino acids. The CDR3 region is CASSLRQSYGYTF. The CDR3 bases are TGTGCCAGCAGTTTACGACAGAGCTATGGCTACACCTTC.

J is TRBJ2-1 and V is TRBV7-9; 11 bases align to TRBD2. This CDR3 region has 17 residues. V lost 6 bases and J lost 6; bases outside the gene matches: 13. Germline CDR1 is SEHNR and CDR2 is FQNEAQ (reference sequence). The CDR3 DNA reads as TGTGCCAGCAGTTCTCTAGCGGGAGGAGGGTACGGCAATGAGCAGTTCTTC. Translation: CASSSLAGGGYGNEQFF. Drawing the rest from reference TRBV7-9 and TRBJ2-1, the complete variable domain is DTGVSQNPRHKITKRGQNVTFRCDPISEHNRLYWYRQTLGQGPEFLTYFQNEAQLEKSRLLSDRFSAERPKGSFSTLEIQRTEQGDSAMYLCASSSLAGGGYGNEQFFGPGTRLTVL.

This rearrangement joins TRBV7-9 to TRBJ2-7; 7 positions agree with TRBD1. The trim removed 8 bases at V and 0 bases at J, leaving 10 bases unmatched. The CDR3 contains 15 residues. CDR1 and CDR2 from the germline V gene are SEHNR and FQNEAQ (reference sequence). Here the CDR3 DNA reads TGTGCCAGCGCTGTCTCGGGACAGATCTCCTACGAGCAGTACTTC. As protein: CASAVSGQISYEQYF.

This sequence joins TRBV19 and TRBJ2-3, with 10 nucleotides matching TRBD1. The germline V gene encodes CDR1 LNHDA and CDR2 SQIVND (reference sequence). The CDR3 totals 18 residues. V lost 5 bases to trimming and J lost 2 bases; unmatched junction nucleotides: 13. For the CDR3, the DNA is TGTGCCAGTAGTCTCAACTCGGGACAGGGGATTACCACAGATACGCAGTATTTT. Protein: CASSLNSGQGITTDTQYF.

This clone has just one count. The chain uses TRBV7-8 and TRBJ2-5, with 7 nucleotides matching TRBD1. Germline V gene lookup returns CDR1 SGHVS and CDR2 FQNEAQ. J gave up 5 bases and V 4 bases, and 13 bases lay outside the gene matches. This CDR3 comprises 16 residues. This chain's CDR3 is CASSSDRVTYRETQYF. In DNA, the CDR3 is TGTGCCAGCAGCTCAGACAGGGTTACTTACCGGGAGACCCAGTACTTC.

This sequence joins TRBV2 and TRBJ1-1; D is unclear. The CDR3 loop spans 14 amino acids. The germline V gene has CDR1 SNHLY and CDR2 FYNNEI. V lost 0 bases, J lost 4 bases, and 9 bases lay in between. CDR3 DNA: TGTGCCAGCAGTGAAGCGAGAGGTGCCACTGAAGCTTTCTTT. Protein product: CASSEARGATEAFF.

This rearrangement joins TRBV28 to TRBJ1-3; a possible D gene is TRBD1 (5 bases). Per germline, CDR1 MDHEN and CDR2 SYDVKM. The ends were cut back, 7 bases at V and 9 bases at J, with 16 bases in the middle. CDR3 length equals 13 residues. The CDR3 spells CASKEGPRGTIYF. The CDR3 nucleotides are TGTGCCAGCAAGGAAGGACCTAGGGGCACCATATATTTT. The full variable domain, its missing parts supplied by reference TRBV28 and TRBJ1-3, is DVKVTQSSRYLVKRTGEKVFLECVQDMDHENMFWYRQDPGLGLRLIYFSYDVKMKEKGDIPEGYSVSREKKERFSLILESASTNQTSMYLCASKEGPRGTIYFGEGSWLTVV.

This rearrangement joins TRBV28 to TRBJ1-6; D is undetermined. V lost 7 bases to trimming and J lost 3 bases, with 7 bases between them. The CDR3 has 13 residues. Germline V gene sequence: CDR1 MDHEN, CDR2 SYDVKM. The CDR3 DNA reads as TGTGCCAGCAAATACAGCTATAATTCACCCCTCCACTTT. Protein product: CASKYSYNSPLHF. Looking up the rest from reference TRBV28 and TRBJ1-6 gives the full variable domain: DVKVTQSSRYLVKRTGEKVFLECVQDMDHENMFWYRQDPGLGLRLIYFSYDVKMKEKGDIPEGYSVSREKKERFSLILESASTNQTSMYLCASKYSYNSPLHFGNGTRLTVT.

V is TRBV28 and J is TRBJ1-1; D unclear. Trimming took 10 bases from V and 3 from J, leaving 9 bases between them. Germline loops: CDR1 MDHEN, CDR2 SYDVKM. The CDR3 is made up of 11 amino acids. The CDR3 DNA reads TGTGCCACTGCCGGGTACACTGAAGCTTTCTTT. Translated, it gives CATAGYTEAFF.

The chain carries TRBV6-5 and TRBJ1-2; a possible D gene is TRBD1 (5 bases). Trimming stripped 2 bases from V and 6 bases from J, with 10 bases between. The CDR3 runs to 13 residues. The germline V gene encodes CDR1 MNHEY and CDR2 SVGAGI. The CDR3 coding sequence is TGTGCCAGCAGTTACAGCAGGGTCGATGGCTACACCTTC. Its protein is CASSYSRVDGYTF.

This clone was observed once. This chain links TRBV29-1 with TRBJ2-3; D is unresolved. Germline lookup yields CDR1 SQVTM and CDR2 ANQGSEA. The CDR3 is 13 amino acids. Deletions cut 4 bases from V and 4 bases from J, with 12 bases between. The CDR3 region is CSVADQVADTQYF. The CDR3 bases are TGCAGCGTTGCCGATCAGGTGGCAGATACGCAGTATTTT.

The gene calls are TRBV9 and TRBJ2-6, with TRBD2 as a possible D gene (7 bases). V was pared by 4 bases and J by 0 bases, with 20 bases between. The germline gives CDR1 SGDLS, CDR2 YYNGEE. The CDR3 is 19 residues long. DNA for the CDR3: TGTGCCAGCAGCACCACGAGTCGGGGGGCCAACTCTGGGGCCAACGTCCTGACTTTC. Its protein is CASSTTSRGANSGANVLTF.

The chain recombines TRBV6-2 or TRBV6-3 with TRBJ2-5, with D possibly TRBD1 on 7 matching bases. Germline CDR1 reads MNHEY; CDR2 reads SVGEGT. The CDR3 length is 15 residues. V lost 0 bases to trimming and J lost 5 bases, with 13 bases between them. Here the CDR3 reads CASSYSAGGLETQYF. CDR3 in DNA: TGTGCCAGCAGTTACTCAGCAGGGGGGTTGGAGACCCAGTACTTC.

V and J are TRBV28 and TRBJ1-4, with TRBD1 identical over 8 bases. Germline values: CDR1 MDHEN, CDR2 SYDVKM. The CDR3 is made up of 13 amino acids. V gave up 7 bases and J gave up 14 bases; unmatched junction bases: 12. The CDR3 spells CASIGGQGGELFF. CDR3 bases: TGTGCCAGCATTGGAGGACAGGGAGGAGAGCTGTTTTTT.

This sequence joins TRBV6-5 and TRBJ2-3; the match to TRBD2 covers 9 bases. Trimming took 1 base from V and 1 from J; bases not matched to a gene: 0. The CDR3 runs to 15 residues. Germline CDR1 reads MNHEY; CDR2 reads SVGAGI. The CDR3 loop is CASSYLAGGTDTQYF. Written as DNA, the CDR3 is TGTGCCAGCAGTTACTTAGCGGGGGGCACAGATACGCAGTATTTT.

V is TRBV28 and J is TRBJ2-7, with 10 bases matching TRBD2. Trimming at V came to 10 bases and at J to 3 bases, leaving 9 bases not matched to a gene. CDR3 length: 14 amino acids. The germline gives CDR1 MDHEN, CDR2 SYDVKM. CDR3 loop: CATIRTSGDYEQYF. CDR3 coding DNA: TGTGCCACAATAAGGACTAGCGGAGACTACGAGCAGTACTTC. The complete variable domain, with remaining parts taken from reference TRBV28 and TRBJ2-7, reads DVKVTQSSRYLVKRTGEKVFLECVQDMDHENMFWYRQDPGLGLRLIYFSYDVKMKEKGDIPEGYSVSREKKERFSLILESASTNQTSMYLCATIRTSGDYEQYFGPGTRLTVT.

The chain recombines TRBV10-3 with TRBJ1-1, with D hard to call. This CDR3 is built from 15 residues. Trimming shortened V by 0 bases and J by 0 bases, and 8 bases separated the two germline ends. The germline V gene has CDR1 ENHRY and CDR2 SYGVKD. The CDR3: CAISESIDMNTEAFF. The DNA for the CDR3 is TGTGCCATCAGTGAGTCAATAGATATGAACACTGAAGCTTTCTTT.

The genes are TRBV27 and TRBJ1-5; D is unclear. The CDR3 sequence is 14 residues long. The V end was cut by 6 bases, the J end by 7 bases, with 16 bases between. CDR1 MNHEY and CDR2 SMNVEV come from the germline V gene (reference sequence). The CDR3 DNA is TGTGCCAGCAGCCCCCGGGGTCTGGGACAGCCCCAGCATTTT. This encodes CASSPRGLGQPQHF.

V and J are TRBV2 and TRBJ2-7; 8 nucleotides match TRBD2. The V and J ends lost 1 base and 6 bases, in that order; junction bases with no gene match: 8. The CDR3 consists of 15 residues. Germline loops: CDR1 SNHLY, CDR2 FYNNEI. The CDR3 nucleotides read TGTGCCAGCAGTGAAGAGAGAGCGGGAGTAGGCGAGCAGTACTTC. This codes for CASSEERAGVGEQYF.

This clone was counted only a few times. The V call is TRBV19, the J call TRBJ2-1, with D maybe TRBD1 (5 bases). The CDR3 has 16 amino acids. Germline lookup yields CDR1 LNHDA and CDR2 SQIVND (reference sequence). V shed 5 bases and J shed 7 bases, with 21 bases lying between them. The CDR3 DNA follows: TGTGCCAGTAGTTCTCCTTCAGGGATTGACTTTAATGAGCAGTTCTTC. Residues: CASSSPSGIDFNEQFF.

The chain carries TRBV11-2 and TRBJ1-1; weak D call: TRBD1 (6 bases). V lost 2 bases, J lost 1 base, and 8 bases lay in between. The CDR3 runs to 14 residues. Germline lookup yields CDR1 SGHAT and CDR2 FQNNGV. CDR3 protein: CASSLYRENTEAFF. The CDR3 coding sequence is TGTGCCAGCAGCTTATACAGGGAGAACACTGAAGCTTTCTTT.